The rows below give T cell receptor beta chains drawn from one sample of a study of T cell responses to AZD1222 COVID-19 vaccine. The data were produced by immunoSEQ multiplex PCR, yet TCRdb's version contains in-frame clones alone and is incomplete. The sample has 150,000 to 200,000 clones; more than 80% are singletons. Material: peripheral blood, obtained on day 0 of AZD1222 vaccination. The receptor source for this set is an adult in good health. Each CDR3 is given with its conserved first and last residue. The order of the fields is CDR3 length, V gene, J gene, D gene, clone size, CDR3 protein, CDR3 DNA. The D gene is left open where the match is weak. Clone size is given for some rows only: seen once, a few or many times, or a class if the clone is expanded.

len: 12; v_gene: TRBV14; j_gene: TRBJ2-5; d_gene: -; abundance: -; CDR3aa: CASSPGGETQYF; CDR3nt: TGTGCCAGCAGCCCGGGTGGTGAGACCCAGTACTTC
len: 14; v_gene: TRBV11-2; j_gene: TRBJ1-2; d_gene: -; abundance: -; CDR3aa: CASSLGAFGYGYTF; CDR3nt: TGTGCCAGCAGCTTAGGCGCCTTTGGGTATGGCTACACCTTC
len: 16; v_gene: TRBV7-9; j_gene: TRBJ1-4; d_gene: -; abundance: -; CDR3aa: CASSSPFNQAGEKLFF; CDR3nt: TGTGCCAGCAGCTCCCCTTTTAATCAGGCCGGGGAAAAACTGTTTTTT
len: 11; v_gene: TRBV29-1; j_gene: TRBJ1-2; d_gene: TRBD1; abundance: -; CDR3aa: CSEGALYGYTF; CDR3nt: TGCAGCGAGGGGGCTCTCTATGGCTACACCTTC
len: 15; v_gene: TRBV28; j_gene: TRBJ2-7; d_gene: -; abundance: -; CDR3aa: CASISPSSGRYEQYF; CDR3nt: TGTGCCAGCATTAGCCCTTCATCGGGGCGCTACGAGCAGTACTTC
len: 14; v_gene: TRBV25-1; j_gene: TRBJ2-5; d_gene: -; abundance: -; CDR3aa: CASSEPYREETQYF; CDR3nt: TGTGCCAGCAGTGAACCCTACAGGGAGGAGACCCAGTACTTC
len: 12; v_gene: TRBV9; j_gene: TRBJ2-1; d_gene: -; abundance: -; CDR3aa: CASAFSYNEQFF; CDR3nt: TGTGCCAGCGCCTTCTCCTACAATGAGCAGTTCTTC
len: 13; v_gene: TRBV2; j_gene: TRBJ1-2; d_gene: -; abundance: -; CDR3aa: CASSDTGLGGYTF; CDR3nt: TGTGCCAGCAGTGATACAGGGTTAGGAGGCTACACCTTC
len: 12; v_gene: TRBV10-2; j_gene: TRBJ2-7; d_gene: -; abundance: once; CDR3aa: CASARGGYEQYF; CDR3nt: TGCGCCAGCGCCCGAGGGGGTTACGAGCAGTACTTC
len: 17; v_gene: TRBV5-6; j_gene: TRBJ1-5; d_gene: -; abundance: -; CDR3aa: CASSSDLDRGANQPQHF; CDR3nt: TGTGCCAGCAGCTCGGACCTCGACAGAGGGGCCAATCAGCCCCAGCATTTT
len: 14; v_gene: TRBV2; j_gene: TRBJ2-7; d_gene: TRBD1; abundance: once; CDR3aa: CASSKDRVSYEQYF; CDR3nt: TGTGCCAGCAGTAAGGACAGGGTAAGCTACGAGCAGTACTTC
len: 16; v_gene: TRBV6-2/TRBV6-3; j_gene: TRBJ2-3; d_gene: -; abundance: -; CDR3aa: CASSPERIYSTDTQYF; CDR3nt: TGTGCCAGCAGCCCTGAGCGGATTTACAGCACAGATACGCAGTATTTT
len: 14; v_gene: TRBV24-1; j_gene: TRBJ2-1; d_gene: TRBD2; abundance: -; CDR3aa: CATSLAGTYNEQFF; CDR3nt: TGTGCCACCAGTCTAGCGGGAACTTACAATGAGCAGTTCTTC
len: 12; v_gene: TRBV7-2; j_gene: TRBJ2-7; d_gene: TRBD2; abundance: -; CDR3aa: CASSARRGGQYF; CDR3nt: TGTGCCAGCAGCGCCCGACGGGGGGGGCAGTACTTC
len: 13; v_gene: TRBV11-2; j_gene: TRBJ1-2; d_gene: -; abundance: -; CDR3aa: CASSFSGGYGYTF; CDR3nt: TGTGCCAGCAGCTTCTCTGGGGGGTATGGCTACACCTTC
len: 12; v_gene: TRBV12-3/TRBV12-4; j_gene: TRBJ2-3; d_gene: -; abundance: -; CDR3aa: CASSSSTDTQYF; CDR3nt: TGTGCCAGCAGCAGTTCCACAGATACGCAGTATTTT
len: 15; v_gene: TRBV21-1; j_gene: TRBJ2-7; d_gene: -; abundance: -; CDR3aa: CASSKEERGPYEQYF; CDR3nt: TGTGCCAGCAGCAAAGAGGAGAGAGGCCCCTACGAGCAGTACTTC
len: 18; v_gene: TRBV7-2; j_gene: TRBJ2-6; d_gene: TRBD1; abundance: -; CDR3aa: CASSLGPQGAAGANVLTF; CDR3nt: TGTGCCAGCAGCTTGGGTCCCCAGGGGGCGGCTGGGGCCAACGTCCTGACTTTC
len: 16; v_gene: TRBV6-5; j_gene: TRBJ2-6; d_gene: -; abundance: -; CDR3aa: CASSYDRTSGANVLTF; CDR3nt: TGTGCCAGCAGTTACGACCGGACCTCTGGGGCCAACGTCCTGACTTTC
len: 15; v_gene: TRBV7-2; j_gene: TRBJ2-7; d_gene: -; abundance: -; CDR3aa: CASSLGGAGSYEQYF; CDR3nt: TGTGCCAGCAGCTTAGGTGGGGCGGGGAGCTACGAGCAGTACTTC
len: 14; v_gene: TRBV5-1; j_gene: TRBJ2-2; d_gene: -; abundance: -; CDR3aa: CASSLGSVPGELFF; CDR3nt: TGCGCCAGCAGCTTGGGGAGTGTCCCGGGGGAGCTGTTTTTT
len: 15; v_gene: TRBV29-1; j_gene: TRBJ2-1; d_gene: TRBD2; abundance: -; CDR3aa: CSVASGGGPYNEQFF; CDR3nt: TGCAGCGTTGCTAGCGGGGGGGGACCCTACAATGAGCAGTTCTTC
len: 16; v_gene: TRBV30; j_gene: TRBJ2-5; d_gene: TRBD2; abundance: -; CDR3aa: CAWSESLVRGQETQYF; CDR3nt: TGTGCCTGGAGTGAGTCCCTCGTGCGGGGGCAAGAGACCCAGTACTTC
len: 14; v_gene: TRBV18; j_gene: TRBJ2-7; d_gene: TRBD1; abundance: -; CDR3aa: CASSHPGQGHEQYF; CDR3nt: TGTGCCAGCTCACATCCGGGACAGGGCCACGAGCAGTACTTC
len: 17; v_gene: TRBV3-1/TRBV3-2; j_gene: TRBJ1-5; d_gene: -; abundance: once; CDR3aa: CASSPGSSHRGNQPQHF; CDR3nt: TGTGCCAGCAGCCCTGGATCCAGCCACCGGGGCAATCAGCCCCAGCATTTT
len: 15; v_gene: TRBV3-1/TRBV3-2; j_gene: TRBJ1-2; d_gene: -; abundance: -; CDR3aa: CASSQEGQGYYGYTF; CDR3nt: TGTGCCAGCAGCCAAGAGGGACAAGGCTACTATGGCTACACCTTC
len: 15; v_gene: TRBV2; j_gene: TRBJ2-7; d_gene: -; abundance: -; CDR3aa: CASKDVVETPYEQYF; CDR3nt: TGTGCCAGCAAGGACGTTGTTGAGACCCCCTACGAGCAGTACTTC
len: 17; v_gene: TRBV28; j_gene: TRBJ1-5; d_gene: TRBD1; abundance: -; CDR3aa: CASPKSAVGQGGQPQHF; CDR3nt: TGTGCCAGCCCAAAGTCCGCGGTCGGACAGGGAGGTCAGCCCCAGCATTTT
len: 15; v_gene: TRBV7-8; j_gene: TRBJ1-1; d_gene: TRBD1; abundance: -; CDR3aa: CASSAVDRGNTEAFF; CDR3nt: TGTGCCAGCAGCGCAGTCGACAGGGGGAACACTGAAGCTTTCTTT
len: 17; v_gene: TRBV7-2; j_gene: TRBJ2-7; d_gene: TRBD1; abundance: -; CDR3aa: CASSPGTGSRVRYEQYF; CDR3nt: TGTGCCAGCAGCCCTGGGACAGGGAGTAGAGTACGGTACGAGCAGTACTTC
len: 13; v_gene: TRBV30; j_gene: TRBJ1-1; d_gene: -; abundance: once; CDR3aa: CAWKWSGNTEAFF; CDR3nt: TGTGCCTGGAAATGGTCAGGAAACACTGAAGCTTTCTTT
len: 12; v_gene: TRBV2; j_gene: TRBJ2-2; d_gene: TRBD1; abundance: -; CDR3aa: CARQGRNGELFF; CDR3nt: TGTGCCAGACAGGGGCGAAACGGGGAGCTGTTTTTT
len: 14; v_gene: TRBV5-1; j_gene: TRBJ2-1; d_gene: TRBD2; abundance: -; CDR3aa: CASSSPPVGAGVVF; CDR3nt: TGCGCCAGCAGCTCGCCACCGGTAGGAGCGGGGGTGGTCTTC
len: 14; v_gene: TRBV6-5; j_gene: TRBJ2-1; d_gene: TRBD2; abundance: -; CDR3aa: CASIAGGLGNEQFF; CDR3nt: TGTGCCAGTATAGCGGGGGGATTAGGAAATGAGCAGTTCTTC
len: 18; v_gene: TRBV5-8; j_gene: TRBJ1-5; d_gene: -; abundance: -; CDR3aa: CASSRTVDSGVSNQPQHF; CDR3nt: TGTGCCAGCAGCCGCACAGTTGATTCAGGGGTCAGCAATCAGCCCCAGCATTTT
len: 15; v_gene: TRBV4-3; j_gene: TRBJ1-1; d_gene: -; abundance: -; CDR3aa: CASSQDRGGAAEAFF; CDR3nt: TGCGCCAGCAGCCAAGATAGAGGAGGAGCAGCTGAAGCTTTCTTT
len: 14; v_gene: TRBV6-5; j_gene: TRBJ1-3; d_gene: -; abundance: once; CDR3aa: CASSPTGGGNTIYF; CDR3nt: TGTGCCAGCAGCCCGACGGGCGGCGGAAACACCATATATTTT
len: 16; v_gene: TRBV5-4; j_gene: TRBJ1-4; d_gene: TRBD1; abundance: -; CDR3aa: CASSLRTGVDGEKLFF; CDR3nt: TGTGCCAGCAGCTTGAGGACAGGGGTAGATGGTGAAAAACTGTTTTTT
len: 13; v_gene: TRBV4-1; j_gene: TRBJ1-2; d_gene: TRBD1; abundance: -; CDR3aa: CASSQALGTARVF; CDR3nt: TGCGCCAGCAGCCAAGCACTCGGGACAGCTCGTGTCTTC
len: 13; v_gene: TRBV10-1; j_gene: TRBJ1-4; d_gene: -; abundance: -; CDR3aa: CASSAGPGEKLFF; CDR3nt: TGCGCCAGCAGCGCCGGGCCCGGGGAAAAACTGTTTTTT
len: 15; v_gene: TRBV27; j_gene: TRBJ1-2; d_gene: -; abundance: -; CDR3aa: CASSSSTGVSVGYTF; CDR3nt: TGTGCCAGCAGTTCAAGTACGGGGGTTTCGGTCGGCTACACCTTC
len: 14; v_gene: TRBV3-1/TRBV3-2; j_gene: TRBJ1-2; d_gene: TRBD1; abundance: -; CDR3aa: CASSSDRALVGYTF; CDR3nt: TGTGCCAGCAGCTCTGACAGGGCGCTCGTAGGCTACACCTTC
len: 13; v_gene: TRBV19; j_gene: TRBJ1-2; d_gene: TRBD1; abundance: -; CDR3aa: CASSGTALYGYTF; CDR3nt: TGTGCCAGTAGTGGGACAGCGCTCTATGGCTACACCTTC
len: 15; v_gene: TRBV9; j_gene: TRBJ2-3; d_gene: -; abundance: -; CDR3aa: CASSVGGSSTDTQYF; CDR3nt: TGTGCCAGCAGCGTAGGCGGCAGCAGCACAGATACGCAGTATTTT
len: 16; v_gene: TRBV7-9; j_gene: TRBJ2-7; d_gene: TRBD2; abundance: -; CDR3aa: CASSSSERGVFYEQYF; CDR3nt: TGTGCCAGCAGCTCTTCCGAGCGGGGGGTTTTCTACGAGCAGTACTTC
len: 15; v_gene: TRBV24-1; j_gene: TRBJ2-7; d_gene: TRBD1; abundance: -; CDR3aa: CATSDPGQSNYEQYF; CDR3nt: TGTGCCACCAGTGACCCGGGACAGTCCAACTACGAGCAGTACTTC
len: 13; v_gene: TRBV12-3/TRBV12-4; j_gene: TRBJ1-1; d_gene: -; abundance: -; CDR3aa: CASSFLGSTEAFF; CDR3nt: TGTGCCAGCAGTTTTTTGGGGAGCACTGAAGCTTTCTTT
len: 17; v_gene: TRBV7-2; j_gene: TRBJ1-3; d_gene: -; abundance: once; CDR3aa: CASSLGKYGRRGNTIYF; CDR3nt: TGTGCCAGCAGCTTAGGGAAGTACGGCAGGCGAGGAAACACCATATATTTT
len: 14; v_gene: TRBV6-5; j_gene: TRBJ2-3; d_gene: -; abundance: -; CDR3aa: CASSYSKSTDTQYF; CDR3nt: TGTGCCAGCAGTTACTCGAAGAGCACAGATACGCAGTATTTT
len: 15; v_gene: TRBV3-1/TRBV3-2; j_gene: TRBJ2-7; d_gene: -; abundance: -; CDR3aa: CASSQGLKKLTPQYF; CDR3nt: TGTGCCAGCAGCCAGGGACTCAAGAAGCTTACCCCGCAGTACTTC
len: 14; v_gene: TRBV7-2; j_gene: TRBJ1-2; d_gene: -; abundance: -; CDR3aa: CASSLAQANYGYTF; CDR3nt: TGTGCCAGCAGCTTAGCCCAAGCTAACTATGGCTACACCTTC
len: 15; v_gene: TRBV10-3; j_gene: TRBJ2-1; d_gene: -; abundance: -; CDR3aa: CAISSSGGNSNEQFF; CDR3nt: TGTGCCATCAGCAGTTCGGGGGGCAATTCCAATGAGCAGTTCTTC
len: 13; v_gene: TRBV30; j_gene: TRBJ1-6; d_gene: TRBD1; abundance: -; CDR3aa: CAWKQGGNSPLHF; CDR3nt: TGTGCCTGGAAGCAGGGGGGGAATTCACCCCTCCACTTT
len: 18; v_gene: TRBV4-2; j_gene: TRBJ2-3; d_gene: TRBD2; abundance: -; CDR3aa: CASSQGITASGDVDTQYF; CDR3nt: TGTGCCAGCAGCCAAGGTATCACGGCTAGCGGGGATGTGGATACGCAGTATTTT
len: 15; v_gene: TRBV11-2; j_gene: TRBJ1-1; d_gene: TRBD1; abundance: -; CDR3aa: CASTSRDRGATEAFF; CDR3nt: TGTGCCAGCACCTCCCGGGACAGGGGCGCCACTGAAGCTTTCTTT
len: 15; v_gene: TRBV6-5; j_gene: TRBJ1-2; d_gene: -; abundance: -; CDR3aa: CASSYGEGFHYGYTF; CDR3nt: TGTGCCAGCAGTTACGGGGAGGGGTTTCATTATGGCTACACCTTC
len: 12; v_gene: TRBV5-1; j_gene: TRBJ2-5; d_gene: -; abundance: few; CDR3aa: CASGRTKQTQYF; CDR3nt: TGCGCCAGCGGTCGGACCAAACAGACCCAGTACTTC
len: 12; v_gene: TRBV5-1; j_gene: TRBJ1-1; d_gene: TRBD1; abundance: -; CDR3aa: CASSSDRVEAFF; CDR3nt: TGCGCCAGCAGCTCCGACAGGGTAGAAGCTTTCTTT
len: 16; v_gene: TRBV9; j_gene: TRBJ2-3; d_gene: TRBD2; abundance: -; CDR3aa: CASSPGTSGSTDTQYF; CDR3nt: TGTGCCAGCAGCCCCGGGACTAGCGGGAGCACAGATACGCAGTATTTT